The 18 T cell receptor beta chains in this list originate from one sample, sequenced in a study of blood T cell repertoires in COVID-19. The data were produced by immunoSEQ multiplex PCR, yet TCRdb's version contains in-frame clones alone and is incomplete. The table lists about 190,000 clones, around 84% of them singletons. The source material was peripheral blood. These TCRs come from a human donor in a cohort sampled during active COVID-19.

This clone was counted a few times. The CDR3: CASSVNPTGSNTEAFF. Here the CDR3 DNA reads TGTGCCAGCAGCGTAAACCCGACAGGGTCGAACACTGAAGCTTTCTTT. The chain combines TRBV9 with TRBJ1-1; 7 nucleotides match TRBD1. V was pared by 1 base and J by 1 base, with 7 bases of the junction left unmatched. CDR3 length: 16 amino acids. Germline V gene data show CDR1 as SGDLS and CDR2 as YYNGEE. The full variable domain, its missing parts supplied by reference TRBV9 and TRBJ1-1, is DSGVTQTPKHLITATGQRVTLRCSPRSGDLSVYWYQQSLDQGLQFLIQYYNGEERAKGNILERFSAQQFPDLHSELNLSSLELGDSALYFCASSVNPTGSNTEAFFGQGTRLTVV.

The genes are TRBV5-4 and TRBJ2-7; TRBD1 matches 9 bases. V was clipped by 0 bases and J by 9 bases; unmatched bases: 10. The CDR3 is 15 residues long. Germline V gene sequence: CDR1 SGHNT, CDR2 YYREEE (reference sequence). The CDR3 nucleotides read TGTGCCAGCAGCTTGGCGGGACAGGGTGGTGAGTGGCAGTACTTC. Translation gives CASSLAGQGGEWQYF.

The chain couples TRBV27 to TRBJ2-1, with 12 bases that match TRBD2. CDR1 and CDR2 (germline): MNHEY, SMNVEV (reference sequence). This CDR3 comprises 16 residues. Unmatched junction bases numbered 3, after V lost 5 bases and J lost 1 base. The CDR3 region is CASSPTSGRSYNEQFF. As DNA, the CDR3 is TGTGCCAGCAGTCCTACTAGCGGGAGGTCCTACAATGAGCAGTTCTTC.

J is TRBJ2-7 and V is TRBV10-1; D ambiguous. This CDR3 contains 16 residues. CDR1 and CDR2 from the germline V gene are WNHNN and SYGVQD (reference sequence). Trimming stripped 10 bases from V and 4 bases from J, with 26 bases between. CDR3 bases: TGCGCCATCACCCGATGGCCGAGCGAATTCCGTTACGAGCAGTACGTC. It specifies CAITRWPSEFRYEQYV.

CDR3 nucleotide sequence: TGTGCCAGCGGTTGGGGGACTACTTGGAATGAGCAGTTCTTC. This sequence encodes CASGWGTTWNEQFF. This rearrangement joins TRBV3-1 (or the pseudogene TRBV3-2) to TRBJ2-1; TRBD2 aligns across 7 bases. With 8 bases clipped from V and 7 bases from J, the junction kept 11 bases outside the gene matches. This CDR3 has 14 residues. The germline CDR1 and CDR2 sequences are LGHDT and YNNKEL (reference sequence).

CDR3 in amino acids: CASSRGGGENNEQFF. CDR3 nucleotides: TGTGCCAGCAGCCGGGGGGGCGGGGAGAATAATGAGCAGTTCTTC. The V call is TRBV7-6, the J call TRBJ2-1; 8 bases align to TRBD2. Germline V lookup: CDR1 SGHVS, CDR2 FNYEAQ. The CDR3 has 15 amino acids. J gave up 7 bases and V 5 bases, and 10 bases lay outside the gene matches.

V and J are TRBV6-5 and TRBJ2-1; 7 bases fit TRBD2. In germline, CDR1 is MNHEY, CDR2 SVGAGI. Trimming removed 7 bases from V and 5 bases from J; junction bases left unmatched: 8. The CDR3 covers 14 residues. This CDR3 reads CASTGRDGDNEQFF. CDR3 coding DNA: TGTGCCAGCACAGGGAGGGACGGGGACAATGAGCAGTTCTTC.

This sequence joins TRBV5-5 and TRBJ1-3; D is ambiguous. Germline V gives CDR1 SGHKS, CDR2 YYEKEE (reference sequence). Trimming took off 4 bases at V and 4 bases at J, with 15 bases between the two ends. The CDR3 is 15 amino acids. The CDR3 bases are TGTGCCAGCAGCCCGGTTGGTTTCCCCGGAAACACCATATATTTT. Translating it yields CASSPVGFPGNTIYF.

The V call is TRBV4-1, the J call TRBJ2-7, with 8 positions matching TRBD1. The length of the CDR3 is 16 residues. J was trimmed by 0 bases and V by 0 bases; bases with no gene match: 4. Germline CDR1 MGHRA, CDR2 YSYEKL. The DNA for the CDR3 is TGCGCCAGCAGCCAAGACGGACAGGGATTCTCCTACGAGCAGTACTTC. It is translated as CASSQDGQGFSYEQYF.

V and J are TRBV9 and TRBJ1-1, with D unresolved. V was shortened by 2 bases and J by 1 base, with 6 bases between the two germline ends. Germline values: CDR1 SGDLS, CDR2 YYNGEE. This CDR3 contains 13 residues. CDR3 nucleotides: TGTGCCAGCAGCGTTATCCCGAACACTGAAGCTTTCTTT. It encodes CASSVIPNTEAFF.

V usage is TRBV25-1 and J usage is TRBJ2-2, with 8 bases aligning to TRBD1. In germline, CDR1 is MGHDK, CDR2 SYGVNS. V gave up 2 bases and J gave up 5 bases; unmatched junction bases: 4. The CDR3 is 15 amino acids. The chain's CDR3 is CASSEGQGQTGELFF. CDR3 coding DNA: TGTGCCAGCAGTGAAGGACAGGGCCAGACCGGGGAGCTGTTTTTT.

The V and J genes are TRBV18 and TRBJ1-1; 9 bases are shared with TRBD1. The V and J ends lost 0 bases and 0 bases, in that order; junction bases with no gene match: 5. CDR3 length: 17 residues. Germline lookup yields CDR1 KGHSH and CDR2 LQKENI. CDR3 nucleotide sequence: TGTGCCAGCTCACCACCGTGGGGACAGGGCATGAACACTGAAGCTTTCTTT. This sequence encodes CASSPPWGQGMNTEAFF.

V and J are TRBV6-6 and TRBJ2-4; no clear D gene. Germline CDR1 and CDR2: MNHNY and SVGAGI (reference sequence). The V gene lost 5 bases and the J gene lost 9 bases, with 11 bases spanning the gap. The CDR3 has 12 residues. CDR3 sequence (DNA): TGTGCCAGCAGTACCCGACTCGGCATTCAGTACTTC. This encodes CASSTRLGIQYF.

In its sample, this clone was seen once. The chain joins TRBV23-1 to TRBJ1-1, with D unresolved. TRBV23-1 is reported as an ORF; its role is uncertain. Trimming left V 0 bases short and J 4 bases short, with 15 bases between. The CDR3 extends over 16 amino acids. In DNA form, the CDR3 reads TGCGCCAGCAGTCAATCGCCCCCAGAGGGATCCACTGAAGCTTTCTTT. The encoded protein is CASSQSPPEGSTEAFF.

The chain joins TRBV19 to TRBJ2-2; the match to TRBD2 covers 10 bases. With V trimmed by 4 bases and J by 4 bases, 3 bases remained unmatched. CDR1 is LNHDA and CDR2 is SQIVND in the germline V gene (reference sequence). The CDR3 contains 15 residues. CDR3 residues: CASSKSGRGTGELFF. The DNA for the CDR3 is TGTGCCAGTAGTAAAAGCGGGAGGGGCACCGGGGAGCTGTTTTTT.

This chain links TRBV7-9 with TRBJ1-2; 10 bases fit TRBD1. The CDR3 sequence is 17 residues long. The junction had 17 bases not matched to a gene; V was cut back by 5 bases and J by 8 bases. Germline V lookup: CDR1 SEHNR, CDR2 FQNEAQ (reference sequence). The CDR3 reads CASSTPTGQGLGGGYTF. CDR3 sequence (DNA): TGTGCCAGCAGCACGCCTACGGGACAGGGGCTTGGAGGCGGCTACACCTTC.

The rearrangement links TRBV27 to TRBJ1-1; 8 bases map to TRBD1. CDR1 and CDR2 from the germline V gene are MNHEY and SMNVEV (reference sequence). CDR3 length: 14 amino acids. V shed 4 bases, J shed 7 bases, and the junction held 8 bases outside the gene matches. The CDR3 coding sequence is TGTGCCAGCAGTTCCCCCCAGGGGGCTGGTGAAGCTTTCTTT. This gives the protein CASSSPQGAGEAFF.

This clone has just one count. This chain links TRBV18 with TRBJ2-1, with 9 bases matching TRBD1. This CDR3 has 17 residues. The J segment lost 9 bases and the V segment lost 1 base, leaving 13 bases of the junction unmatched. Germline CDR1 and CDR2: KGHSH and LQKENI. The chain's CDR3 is CASSPQGTGNYGGEQFF. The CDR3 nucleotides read TGTGCCAGCTCACCACAGGGGACAGGGAACTACGGGGGTGAGCAGTTCTTC.